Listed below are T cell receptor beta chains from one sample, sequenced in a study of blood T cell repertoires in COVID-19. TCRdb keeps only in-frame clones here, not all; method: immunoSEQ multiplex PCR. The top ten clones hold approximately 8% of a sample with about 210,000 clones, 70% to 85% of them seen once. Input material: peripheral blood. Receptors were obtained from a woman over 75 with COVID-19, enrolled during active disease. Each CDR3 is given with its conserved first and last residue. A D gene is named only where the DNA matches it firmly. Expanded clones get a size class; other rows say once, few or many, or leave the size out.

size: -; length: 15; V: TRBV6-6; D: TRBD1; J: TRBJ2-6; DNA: TGTGCCAGCAGGGCACAGGGGACTGGGGCCAACGTCCTGACTTTC; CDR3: CASRAQGTGANVLTF
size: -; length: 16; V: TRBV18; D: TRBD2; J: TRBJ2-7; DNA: TGTGCCAGCTCCCGGCGGCGGGGGGAGAGCTCCTACGAGCAGTACTTC; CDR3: CASSRRRGESSYEQYF
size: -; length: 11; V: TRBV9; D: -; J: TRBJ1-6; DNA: TGTGCCAGCCGCGGGGGGGGGCCCCTCCACTTT; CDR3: CASRGGGPLHF
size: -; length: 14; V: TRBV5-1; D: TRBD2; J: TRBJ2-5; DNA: TGCGCCAGCAGCTTGGCGGCGGGAGAAGAGACCCAGTACTTC; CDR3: CASSLAAGEETQYF
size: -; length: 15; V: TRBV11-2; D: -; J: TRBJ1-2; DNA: TGTGCCAGCAGCTTCATACAGGGATGGTACTATGGCTACACCTTC; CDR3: CASSFIQGWYYGYTF
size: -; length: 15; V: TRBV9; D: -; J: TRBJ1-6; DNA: TGTGCCAGCAGCGTAGCGGGGGGCGTTCATTCACCCCTCCACTTT; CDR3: CASSVAGGVHSPLHF
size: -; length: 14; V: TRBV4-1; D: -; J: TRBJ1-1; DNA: TGCGCCAGCAGCCAAAGAGAGGGGGGGACTGAAGCTTTCTTT; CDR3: CASSQREGGTEAFF
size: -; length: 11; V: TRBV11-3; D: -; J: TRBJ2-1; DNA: TGTGCCAGCAGCTCCCTCGGGGAGCAGTTCTTC; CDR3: CASSSLGEQFF
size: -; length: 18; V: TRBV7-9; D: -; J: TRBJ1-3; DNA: TGTGCCAGCAGCTTATGGGTATTTAGCAGCAACTCTGGAAACACCATATATTTT; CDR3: CASSLWVFSSNSGNTIYF
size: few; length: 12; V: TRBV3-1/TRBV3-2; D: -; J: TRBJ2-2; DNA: TGTGCCAGCAGCCGGGGCGCCGGGGAGCTGTTTTTT; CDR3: CASSRGAGELFF
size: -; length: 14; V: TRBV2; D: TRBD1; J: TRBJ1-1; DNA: TGTGCCAGCAGTGGGACAGGGGGGATGACTGAAGCTTTCTTT; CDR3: CASSGTGGMTEAFF
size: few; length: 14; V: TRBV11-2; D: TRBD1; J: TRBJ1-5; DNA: TGTGCCAGCAGCCTGACAGGGTTTCGGCAGCCCCAGCATTTT; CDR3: CASSLTGFRQPQHF
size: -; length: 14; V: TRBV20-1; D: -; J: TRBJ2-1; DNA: TGCAGTGCTAGTCGGGGGGCGGTCGACAATGAGCAGTTCTTC; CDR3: CSASRGAVDNEQFF
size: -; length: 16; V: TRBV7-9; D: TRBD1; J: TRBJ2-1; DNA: TGTGCCAGCAGCTCTCCACAGGGGAGCTCCTACAATGAGCAGTTCTTC; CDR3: CASSSPQGSSYNEQFF
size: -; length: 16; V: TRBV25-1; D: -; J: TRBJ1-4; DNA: TGTGCCAGCAGTGTCGACCGGGGATCGTTTAATGAAAAACTGTTTTTT; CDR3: CASSVDRGSFNEKLFF
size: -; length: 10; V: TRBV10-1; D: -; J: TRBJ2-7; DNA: TGCGCCAGCAGTCTGACAGAGCAGTACTTC; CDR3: CASSLTEQYF
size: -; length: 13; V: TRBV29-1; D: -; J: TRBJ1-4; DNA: TGCAGCGTAGTCGCTAACGCTAATGAAAAACTGTTTTTT; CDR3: CSVVANANEKLFF
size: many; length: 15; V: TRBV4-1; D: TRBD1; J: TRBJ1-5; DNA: TGCGCCAGCAGCCACGCGGGACAGCTAAATCAGCCCCAGCATTTT; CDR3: CASSHAGQLNQPQHF
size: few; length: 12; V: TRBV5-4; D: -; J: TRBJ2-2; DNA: TGTGCCAGCAGTTTCCTACCGGGGGAGCTGTTTTTT; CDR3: CASSFLPGELFF
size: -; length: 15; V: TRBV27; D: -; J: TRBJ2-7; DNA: TGTGCCAGCAGTTTAGGCGCGGGCATCGGGTACGAGCAGTACTTC; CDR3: CASSLGAGIGYEQYF
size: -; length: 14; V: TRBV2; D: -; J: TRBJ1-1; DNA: TGTGCCAGCAGTGAATACCGGTTAAACACTGAAGCTTTCTTT; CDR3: CASSEYRLNTEAFF
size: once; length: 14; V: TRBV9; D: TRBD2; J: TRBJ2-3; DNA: TGTGCCAGCAGCTCGAGCGGGGGCACAGATACGCAGTATTTT; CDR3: CASSSSGGTDTQYF
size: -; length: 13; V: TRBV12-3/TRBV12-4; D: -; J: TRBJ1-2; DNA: TGTGCCAGCAGCACCGGACAGAGAGGAGGCTACACCTTC; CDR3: CASSTGQRGGYTF
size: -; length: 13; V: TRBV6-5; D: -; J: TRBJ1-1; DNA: TGTGCCAGCAGTATACAGGGCGGGACTGAAGCTTTCTTT; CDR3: CASSIQGGTEAFF
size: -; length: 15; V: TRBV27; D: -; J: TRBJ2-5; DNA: TGTGCCAGCAGTTTCCAGACCTCCAGGGTGGAGACCCAGTACTTC; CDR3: CASSFQTSRVETQYF
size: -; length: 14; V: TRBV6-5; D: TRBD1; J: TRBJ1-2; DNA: TGTGCCAGCAGTTTGGGACAGGGGTTGAGGGGCTACACCTTC; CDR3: CASSLGQGLRGYTF